This entry is about one T cell receptor (beta chain). Its antigen specificity is not known. Within one base of it there is no much larger clone, and no base qualities were kept. Its CDR3 holds 15 amino acids, cysteine through phenylalanine. Only the CDR3 region is kept as DNA, spanning 45 bases read in frame from base 1. For this chain, trimming is 7 bases at the V end and 0 bases at the J end, and the number of junction bases without a gene match is 5. The germline V gene (reference sequence) sets CDR1 to SEHNR and CDR2 to FQNEAQ. TCRbeta CDR3 regions were amplified from genomic DNA by means of the immunoSEQ Assay, a bias-controlled multiplex PCR. The authors' analysis ran thus. The number of nucleated cells in each sample was estimated by amplification of reference gene primers within the assay. To quantify the absolute abundance of each unique TCRbeta CDR3 rearrangement, sequence reads were collapsed and filtered. For each sample, productive Simpson clonality was calculated by taking the square root of Simpson's diversity index across productive rearrangements. TCRdb retrieved this table from immuneACCESS and kept in-frame rearrangements only. Not all clones are present; in checked studies, unresolved V genes account for under half, and no reason is known for the remainder. V and J calls and clone size are given by that table; D and trimming were obtained from the DNA. The sample table contains 500,000 to 600,000 clones; only one count was recorded for around nine tenths of them. Roughly 7.3% of the sample goes to the ten largest clones.

One collaborating source in Seattle enrolled patients during active infection and followed them longitudinally through the course of disease. Each collaborating institution followed its own protocols to collect whole blood in K2EDTA tubes. Collaborator samples were shipped for TCRbeta analysis as frozen whole blood, isolated PBMCs, or DNA extracted from either sample type. The data stem from a study of blood T cell repertoires in COVID-19 (dated by TCRdb to 2019 to 2021). Describing the broader study: Collaborator samples came from the United States, Italy and Spain and covered acute and convalescent phases of COVID-19. The prospective study material was composed of cDNA or gDNA derived from T cells, B-cell-depleted T cells, or PBMCs. Subjects who had been exposed to COVID-19, were actively infected with it, or had recovered from it provided the deeply sampled blood TCRbeta repertoires that made up the dataset. The repertoires were released in a freely available public database intended as a resource for research on the immune response to SARS-CoV-2. Samples were obtained from the ongoing ImmuneRACE study (first 160 participants) and from about 1,300 subjects provided by 6 global collaborators. Sample metadata almost always included a de-identified subject ID, COVID-19 status, age in years and sex. Where available, HLA class I and class II types were taken from metadata supplied by the sample provider and were not determined by assay-based typing. General study outcomes and caveats: The amount of clinical and demographic metadata varied by source and participant and was provided uncurated.

The sequenced sample was peripheral blood. The V gene is TRBV7-9 and the J gene is TRBJ2-1, with TRBD2 identical over 8 junction bases. The clonotype was recovered from a woman between 50 and 59 years old with COVID-19, enrolled during active disease. At the DNA level, the sequence is TGTGCCAGCACCGGAGCGGGAGTCTCCTACAATGAGCAGTTCTTC. This yields the protein CASTGAGVSYNEQFF.